This section outlines one T cell receptor (beta chain) sequence together with its context. This CDR3 has 15 residues. Unmatched junction bases numbered 7, after V lost 5 bases and J lost 2 bases. CDR1 SGHDT and CDR2 YYEEEE come from the germline V gene. Data came from immunoSEQ multiplex PCR; TCRdb stores just in-frame clones and leaves some out. Of under 110,000 clones listed, 90% are singletons. The sample belongs to a study of OX40 agonist ivuxolimab in advanced cancers. The wider study: Partial responses were recorded for three patients, including one with hepatocellular carcinoma and two with cutaneous melanoma.

The source of this sequence is an adult with an advanced solid tumor such as melanoma, head and neck, liver or kidney cancer. The chain uses TRBV5-6 and TRBJ2-3, with TRBD2 matching 8 bases. This specimen was CD4+ or CD8+ T cells sorted from blood, taken in a trial of the OX40 agonist ivuxolimab. CDR3 nucleotides: TGTGCCAGCAGGAGGAGCGGGGGTAACACAGATACGCAGTATTTT. Amino acids: CASRRSGGNTDTQYF.